The 24 T cell receptor beta chains below come from one sample, sequenced in a study. In TCRdb, the RT-PCR reads were re-called with MiXCR into one record per CDR3 protein. This sample has hundreds of thousands of distinct CDR3 sequences, with 12% to 15% found just once. Sequences were obtained from memory CD4+ T cells from blood. Source of these receptors: a female donor in good health, serving as a healthy control.

Ten or more counts support this clonotype. The chain joins TRBV20-1 to TRBJ2-1; 7 bases map to TRBD2. CDR3 length: 17 amino acids. V lost 2 bases, J lost 0 bases, and 10 bases stayed unmatched. Germline V gene lookup returns CDR1 DFQATT and CDR2 SNEGSKA (reference sequence). CDR3 nucleotide sequence: TGCAGTGCTAGACCCCCAGGGAGGGGAAGCTCCTACAATGAGCAGTTCTTC. This gives the protein CSARPPGRGSSYNEQFF.

The V call is TRBV7-3, the J call TRBJ2-1, with a possible D match to TRBD1 (6 bases). Looked up from germline, CDR1 is SGHTA and CDR2 is FQGTGA. Deletions cut 5 bases from V and 0 bases from J, with 14 bases between. The CDR3 is 16 residues long. CDR3 residues: CASSPQGSSSYNEQFF. CDR3 bases: TGTGCCAGCAGCCCACAGGGCTCCAGCTCCTACAATGAGCAGTTCTTC.

V gene TRBV9 combines with J gene TRBJ2-1; the D gene is possibly TRBD1 (5 bases). The germline V gene has CDR1 SGDLS and CDR2 YYNGEE. The CDR3 sequence is 15 residues long. V was trimmed by 4 bases and J by 2 bases, leaving 13 bases between them. CDR3 nucleotide sequence: TGTGCCAGCAGCCCCCGGGTGGACACCTACAATGAGCAGTTCTTC. This gives the protein CASSPRVDTYNEQFF. The full variable domain, its missing parts supplied by reference TRBV9 and TRBJ2-1, is DSGVTQTPKHLITATGQRVTLRCSPRSGDLSVYWYQQSLDQGLQFLIQYYNGEERAKGNILERFSAQQFPDLHSELNLSSLELGDSALYFCASSPRVDTYNEQFFGPGTRLTVL.

The rearrangement joins TRBV5-1 to TRBJ2-1; TRBD2 agrees at 10 bases. Germline V lookup: CDR1 SGHRS, CDR2 YFSETQ. The length of the CDR3 is 16 residues. V was clipped by 0 bases and J by 3 bases; unmatched bases: 3. The DNA of the CDR3 is TGCGCCAGCAGCTTGGTCGGGACTAGCGACTACAATGAGCAGTTCTTC. Its protein is CASSLVGTSDYNEQFF.

This clonotype was counted ten times or more. The J gene is TRBJ2-2, the V gene TRBV29-1; weak D call: TRBD2 (5 bases). There are 14 residues in the CDR3. The V gene lost 5 bases and the J gene lost 8 bases, with 18 bases spanning the gap. The germline V gene has CDR1 SQVTM and CDR2 ANQGSEA. The CDR3 sequence is CSVRGNTQSGELFF. CDR3 in DNA: TGCAGCGTTCGGGGTAATACCCAGAGTGGGGAGCTGTTTTTT.

This clonotype came up many times. The chain couples TRBV12-3 or TRBV12-4 to TRBJ2-3; 9 bases are a match to TRBD1. CDR3 length: 15 residues. The trim removed 5 bases at V and 4 bases at J, leaving 7 bases unmatched. The CDR3 DNA reads TGTGCCAGCAGTCGGATGACAGGGGGAGCAGATACGCAGTATTTT. This encodes CASSRMTGGADTQYF.

The rearrangement links TRBV12-3 or TRBV12-4 to TRBJ2-1; D might be TRBD1 (7 bases). V was cut by 2 bases and J by 14 bases, with 16 bases left in between. CDR3 length equals 13 residues. In DNA, the CDR3 is TGTGCCAGCAGTTTAAATGGGGGCAGGGGGGAGTTCTTC. Protein product: CASSLNGGRGEFF.

On this clonotype: This clone may be a read error of a much larger clone one base away. CDR3 sequence (DNA): TGTGCCAGCACATCACTGAACACCGGGGAGCTGTTTTTT. This translates into CASTSLNTGELFF. The chain links TRBV6-2 or TRBV6-3 to TRBJ2-2; D remains ambiguous. Trimming stripped 7 bases from V and 1 base from J, with 7 bases between. Germline V CDR1 and CDR2: MNHEY, SVGEGT. CDR3 length: 13 amino acids.

This clonotype was recorded a few times. The chain is built from TRBV5-1 and TRBJ1-1; 9 nucleotides align to TRBD1. CDR1 is SGHRS and CDR2 is YFSETQ in the germline V gene. This CDR3 is 16 amino acids long. V trimming: 4 bases; J trimming: 0 bases; junction bases outside the gene matches: 7. The CDR3 DNA follows: TGCGCCAGCAGCCTCGGACAGGGGACCGTGAACACTGAAGCTTTCTTT. Translation: CASSLGQGTVNTEAFF.

This clonotype has at least ten counts. V gene TRBV10-3 combines with J gene TRBJ2-5; no reliable D call. This CDR3 region has 14 residues. V shed 7 bases and J shed 4 bases, with 16 bases lying between them. CDR1 and CDR2 from the germline V gene are ENHRY and SYGVKD. In DNA form, the CDR3 reads TGTGCCATCAAAGAGTCCCACTTGGGAGAGACCCAGTACTTC. It encodes CAIKESHLGETQYF.

This clonotype was detected ten times or more. CDR3 nucleotides: TGTGCCAGCAGAAGTTCATCAGGCGGCTATGGCTACACCTTC. This translates into CASRSSSGGYGYTF. V usage is TRBV12-3 or TRBV12-4 and J usage is TRBJ1-2, with D unclear. This CDR3 has 14 residues. V gave up 6 bases and J gave up 4 bases, with 15 bases separating them.

Concerning this clonotype: Being one base from a much bigger clone, this may be a read error. This rearrangement joins TRBV10-3 to TRBJ2-3; TRBD2 agrees at 8 bases. From germline, CDR1 is ENHRY and CDR2 SYGVKD. This CDR3 contains 15 residues. As DNA, the CDR3 is TGTGCCATCAGTGAGATAGCGGGGCTCACAGATACGGAGTATTTT. Translation: CAISEIAGLTDTEYF.

A remark on this clonotype: Since a much larger clone is just one base distant, this may be a read error. The CDR3 region is CASSWTGGFNSEPQHF. The CDR3 DNA follows: TGTGCCAGCAGTTGGACAGGGGGTTTCAATAGTGAGCCCCAGCATTTT. The chain links TRBV27 to TRBJ1-5, with 10 bases fitting TRBD1. CDR3 length: 16 amino acids. The germline V gene encodes CDR1 MNHEY and CDR2 SMNVEV (reference sequence). The J segment lost 8 bases and the V segment lost 4 bases, leaving 11 bases of the junction unmatched.

This clonotype was seen many times. The chain combines TRBV12-3 or TRBV12-4 with TRBJ1-1, with 7 bases aligning to TRBD1. With V trimmed by 6 bases and J by 3 bases, 7 bases remained unmatched. The CDR3 runs to 14 residues. CDR3 sequence reads: CASSNRGGYTEAFF. In DNA form, the CDR3 reads TGTGCCAGCAGCAACAGGGGTGGGTACACTGAAGCTTTCTTT.

This clonotype was observed at least ten times. The chain recombines TRBV3-1 with TRBJ2-3; no firm D call. CDR3 length: 13 amino acids. The germline V and J ends were trimmed by 6 bases and 1 base, with 8 bases remaining between them. Looked up from germline, CDR1 is LGHDT and CDR2 is YNNKEL (reference sequence). CDR3: CASRTSRTDTQYF. CDR3 nucleotides: TGTGCCAGCAGAACATCCCGCACAGATACGCAGTATTTT.

This clonotype occurred many times. The rearrangement uses TRBV5-1 and TRBJ2-7; no clear D gene. The CDR3 spans 13 residues. Per the germline V gene, CDR1 is SGHRS and CDR2 is YFSETQ. The germline V and J ends were trimmed by 3 bases and 3 bases, with 10 bases remaining between them. The CDR3 DNA follows: TGCGCCAGCAGCTCCAATGGGAACTACGAGCAGTACTTC. Translation gives CASSSNGNYEQYF.

This chain joins TRBV7-2 and TRBJ1-2; D not resolved. V dropped 5 bases and J dropped 7 bases, with 14 bases sitting between them. Germline loops: CDR1 SGHTA, CDR2 FQGNSA. CDR3 length: 13 residues. The CDR3 region is CASSQNTVRGYTF. The CDR3 DNA reads TGTGCCAGCAGCCAGAATACGGTCCGTGGCTACACCTTC. Variable domain in full (rest from reference TRBV7-2 and TRBJ1-2): GAGVSQSPSNKVTEKGKDVELRCDPISGHTALYWYRQSLGQGLEFLIYFQGNSAPDKSGLPSDRFSAERTGGSVSTLTIQRTQQEDSAVYLCASSQNTVRGYTFGSGTRLTVV.

This chain connects TRBV28 to TRBJ2-5, with a possible D match to TRBD1 (5 bases). The CDR3 sequence is 13 residues long. Per germline, CDR1 MDHEN and CDR2 SYDVKM. Trimming pared 3 bases from V and 4 bases from J, leaving 9 bases between. DNA of the CDR3: TGTGCCAGCAGTTTCCCAGGGCTAGAGACCCAGTACTTC. This codes for CASSFPGLETQYF.

In this sample, this clonotype turned up many times. The CDR3 reads CASSFGLAGAYEQYF. Written as DNA, the CDR3 is TGTGCCAGCAGCTTCGGACTAGCGGGAGCCTACGAGCAGTACTTC. The V and J genes are TRBV7-9 and TRBJ2-7; 13 bases line up with TRBD2. With 3 bases clipped from V and 2 bases from J, the junction kept 1 base outside the gene matches. CDR3 size: 15 residues. Germline-derived CDR1 and CDR2 are SEHNR and FQNEAQ (reference sequence).

The gene calls are TRBV6-6 and TRBJ2-7; D is possibly TRBD2 (5 bases). V was shortened by 4 bases and J by 3 bases, with 10 bases between the two germline ends. CDR3 length: 13 residues. The germline CDR1 and CDR2 sequences are MNHNY and SVGAGI (reference sequence). The CDR3 DNA sequence: TGTGCCAGCAGTTCGCGGGCCTACTACGAGCAGTACTTC. Translation: CASSSRAYYEQYF.

The chain combines TRBV4-3 with TRBJ1-2; D might be TRBD1 (5 bases). Trimming removed 0 bases at V and 5 bases at J, with 16 bases between. The CDR3 totals 16 residues. Germline loops: CDR1 LGHNA, CDR2 YSLEER. CDR3 DNA sequence: TGCGCCAGCAGCCAAGAAGCCGGGGCAGGGATATATGGCTACACCTTC. This sequence encodes CASSQEAGAGIYGYTF.

This clonotype came up a few times. This chain connects TRBV29-1 to TRBJ1-5; 7 bases map to TRBD1. The germline gives CDR1 SQVTM, CDR2 ANQGSEA. Trimming at V came to 4 bases and at J to 4 bases, leaving 4 bases not matched to a gene. This CDR3 is 13 amino acids long. Here the CDR3 reads CSVVDRENQPQHF. DNA of the CDR3: TGCAGCGTTGTTGACAGGGAAAATCAGCCCCAGCATTTT.

This clonotype was detected many times. This chain joins TRBV6-5 and TRBJ1-5; no clear D. There are 15 residues in the CDR3. The germline V gene encodes CDR1 MNHEY and CDR2 SVGAGI. With 7 bases removed from V and 1 base from J, the gap between germline ends came to 14 bases. The CDR3 spells CASNRGIGSNQPQHF. The CDR3 DNA follows: TGTGCCAGCAACCGAGGTATAGGCAGCAATCAGCCCCAGCATTTT.

This clonotype came up many times. The chain carries TRBV20-1 and TRBJ2-5, with TRBD2 matching 11 bases. Germline CDR1 reads DFQATT; CDR2 reads SNEGSKA (reference sequence). This CDR3 is built from 15 residues. V was pared by 8 bases and J by 1 base, with 9 bases of the junction left unmatched. The CDR3 DNA follows: TGCAGTTATCGACCGGGACTAGCGGTCCAAGAGACCCAGTACTTC. Translation: CSYRPGLAVQETQYF.